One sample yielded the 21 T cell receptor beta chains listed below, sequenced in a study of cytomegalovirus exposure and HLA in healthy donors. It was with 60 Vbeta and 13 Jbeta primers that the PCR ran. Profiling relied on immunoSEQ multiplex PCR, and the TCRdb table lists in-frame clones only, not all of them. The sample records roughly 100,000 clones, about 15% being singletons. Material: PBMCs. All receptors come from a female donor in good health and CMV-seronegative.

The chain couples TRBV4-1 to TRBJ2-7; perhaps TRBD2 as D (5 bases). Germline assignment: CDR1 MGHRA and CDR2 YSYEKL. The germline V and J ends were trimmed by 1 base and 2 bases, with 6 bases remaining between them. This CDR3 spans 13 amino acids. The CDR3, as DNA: TGCGCCAGCAGCCAAGTCGGGGCCTACGAGCAGTACTTC. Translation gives CASSQVGAYEQYF.

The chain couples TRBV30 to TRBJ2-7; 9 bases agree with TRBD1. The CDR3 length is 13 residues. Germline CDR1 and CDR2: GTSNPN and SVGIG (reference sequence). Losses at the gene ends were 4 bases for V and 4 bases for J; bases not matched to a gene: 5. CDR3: CAWKGQGWYEQYF. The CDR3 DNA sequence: TGTGCCTGGAAGGGACAGGGTTGGTACGAGCAGTACTTC. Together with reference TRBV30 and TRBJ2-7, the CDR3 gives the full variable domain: SQTIHQWPATLVQPVGSPLSLECTVEGTSNPNLYWYRQAAGRGLQLLFYSVGIGQISSEVPQNLSASRPQDRQFILSSKKLLLSDSGFYLCAWKGQGWYEQYFGPGTRLTVT.

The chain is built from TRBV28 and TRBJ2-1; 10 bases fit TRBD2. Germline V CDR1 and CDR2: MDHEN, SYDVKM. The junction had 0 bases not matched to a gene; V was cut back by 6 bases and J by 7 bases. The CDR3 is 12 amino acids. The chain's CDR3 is CASRTSGNEQFF. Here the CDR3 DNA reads TGTGCCAGCAGGACTAGCGGGAATGAGCAGTTCTTC. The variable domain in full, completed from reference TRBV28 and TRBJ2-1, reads DVKVTQSSRYLVKRTGEKVFLECVQDMDHENMFWYRQDPGLGLRLIYFSYDVKMKEKGDIPEGYSVSREKKERFSLILESASTNQTSMYLCASRTSGNEQFFGPGTRLTVL.

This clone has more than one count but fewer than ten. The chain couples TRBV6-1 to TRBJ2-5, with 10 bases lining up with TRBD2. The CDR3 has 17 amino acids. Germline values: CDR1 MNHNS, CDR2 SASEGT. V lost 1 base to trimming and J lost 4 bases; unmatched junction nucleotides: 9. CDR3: CASSEDVASGSRETQYF. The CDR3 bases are TGTGCCAGCAGTGAAGACGTGGCTAGCGGGAGTAGAGAGACCCAGTACTTC.

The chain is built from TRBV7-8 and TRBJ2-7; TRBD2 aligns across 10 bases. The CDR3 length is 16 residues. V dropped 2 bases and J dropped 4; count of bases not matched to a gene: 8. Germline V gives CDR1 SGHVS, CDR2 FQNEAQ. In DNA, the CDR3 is TGTGCCAGCAGCTTAACCCGACTAGCGGGTAGTTACGAGCAGTACTTC. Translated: CASSLTRLAGSYEQYF.

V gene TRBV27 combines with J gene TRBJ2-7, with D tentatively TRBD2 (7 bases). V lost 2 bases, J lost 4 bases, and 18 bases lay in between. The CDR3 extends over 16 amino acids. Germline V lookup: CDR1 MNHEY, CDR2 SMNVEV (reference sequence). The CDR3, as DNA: TGTGCCAGCAGTTTAGGGGGCGGGAGAGGGTCTTACGAGCAGTACTTC. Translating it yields CASSLGGGRGSYEQYF.

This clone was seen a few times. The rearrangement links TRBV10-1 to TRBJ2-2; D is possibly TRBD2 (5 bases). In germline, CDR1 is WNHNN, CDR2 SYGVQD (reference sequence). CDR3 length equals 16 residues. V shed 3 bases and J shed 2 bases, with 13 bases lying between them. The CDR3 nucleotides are TGCGCCAGCAGTGATAGCGTCAGGTCCAACACCGGGGAGCTGTTTTTT. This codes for CASSDSVRSNTGELFF.

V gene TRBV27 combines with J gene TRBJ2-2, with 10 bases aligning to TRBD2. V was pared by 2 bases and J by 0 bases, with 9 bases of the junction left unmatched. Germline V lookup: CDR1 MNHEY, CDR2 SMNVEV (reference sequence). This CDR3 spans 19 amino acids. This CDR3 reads CASSLIMAGTSANTGELFF. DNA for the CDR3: TGTGCCAGCAGTTTAATCATGGCCGGGACTAGCGCGAACACCGGGGAGCTGTTTTTT.

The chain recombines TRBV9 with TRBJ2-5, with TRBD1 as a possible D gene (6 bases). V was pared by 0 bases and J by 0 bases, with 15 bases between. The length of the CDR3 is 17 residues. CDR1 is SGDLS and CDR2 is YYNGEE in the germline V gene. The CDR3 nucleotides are TGTGCCAGCAGCGTAGGACCCTCGGGACACAACCAAGAGACCCAGTACTTC. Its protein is CASSVGPSGHNQETQYF.

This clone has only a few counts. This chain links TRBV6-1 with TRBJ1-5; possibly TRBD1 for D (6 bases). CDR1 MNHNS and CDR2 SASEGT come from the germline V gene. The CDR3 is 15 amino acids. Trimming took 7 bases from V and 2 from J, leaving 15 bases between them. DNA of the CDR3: TGTGCCAGCAAATACGTGAAGGGGGGCAATCAGCCCCAGCATTTT. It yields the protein CASKYVKGGNQPQHF.

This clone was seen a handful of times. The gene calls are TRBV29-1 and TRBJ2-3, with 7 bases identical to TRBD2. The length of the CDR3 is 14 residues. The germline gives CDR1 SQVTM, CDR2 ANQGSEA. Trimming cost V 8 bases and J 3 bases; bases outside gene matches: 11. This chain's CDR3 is CSLTGGSPTDTQYF. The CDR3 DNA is TGCAGCTTGACGGGGGGATCGCCAACAGATACGCAGTATTTT.

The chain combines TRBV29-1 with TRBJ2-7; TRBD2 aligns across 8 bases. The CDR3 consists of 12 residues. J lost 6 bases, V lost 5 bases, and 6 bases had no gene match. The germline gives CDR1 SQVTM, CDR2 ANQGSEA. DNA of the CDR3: TGCAGCGTTCCGGGGGGGCCAAGCGAGCAGTACTTC. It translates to CSVPGGPSEQYF.

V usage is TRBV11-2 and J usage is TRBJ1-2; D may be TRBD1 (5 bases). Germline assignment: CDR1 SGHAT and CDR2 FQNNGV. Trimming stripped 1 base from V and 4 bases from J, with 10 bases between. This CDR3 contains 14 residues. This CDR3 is CASSLGLGVYGYTF. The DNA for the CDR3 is TGTGCCAGCAGCTTAGGGTTAGGGGTCTATGGCTACACCTTC.

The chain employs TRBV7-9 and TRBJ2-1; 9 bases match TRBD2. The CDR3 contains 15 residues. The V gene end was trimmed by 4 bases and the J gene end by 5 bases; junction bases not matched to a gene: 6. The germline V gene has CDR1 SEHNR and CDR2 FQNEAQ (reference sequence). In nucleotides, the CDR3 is TGTGCCAGCAGCTCCTCTAGCGGGATGCACAATGAGCAGTTCTTC. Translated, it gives CASSSSSGMHNEQFF.

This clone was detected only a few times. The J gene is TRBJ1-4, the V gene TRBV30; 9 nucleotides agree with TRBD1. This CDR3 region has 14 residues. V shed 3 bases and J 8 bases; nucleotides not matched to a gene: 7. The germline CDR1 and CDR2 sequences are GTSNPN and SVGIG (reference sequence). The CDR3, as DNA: TGTGCCTGGAGCTCGGGACAGGGAAGCGAAAAACTGTTTTTT. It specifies CAWSSGQGSEKLFF.

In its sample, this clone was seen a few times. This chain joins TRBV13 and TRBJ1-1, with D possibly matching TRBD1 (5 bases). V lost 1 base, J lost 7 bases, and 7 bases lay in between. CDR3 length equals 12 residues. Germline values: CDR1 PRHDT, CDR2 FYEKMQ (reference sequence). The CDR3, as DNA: TGTGCCAGCAGCTTAGTGGGGCGTGAAGCTTTCTTT. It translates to CASSLVGREAFF.

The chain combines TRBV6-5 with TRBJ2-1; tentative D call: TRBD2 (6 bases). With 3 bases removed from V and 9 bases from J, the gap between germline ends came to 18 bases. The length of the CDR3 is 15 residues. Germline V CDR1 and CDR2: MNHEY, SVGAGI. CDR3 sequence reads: CASSYMGLGLSEQFF. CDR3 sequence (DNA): TGTGCCAGCAGTTATATGGGACTGGGGCTCAGTGAGCAGTTCTTC.

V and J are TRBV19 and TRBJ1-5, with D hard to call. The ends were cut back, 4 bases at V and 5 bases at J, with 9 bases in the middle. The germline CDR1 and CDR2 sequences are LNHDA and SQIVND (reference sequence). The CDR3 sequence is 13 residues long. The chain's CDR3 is CASSREWDQPQHF. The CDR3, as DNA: TGTGCCAGTAGTAGGGAGTGGGATCAGCCCCAGCATTTT. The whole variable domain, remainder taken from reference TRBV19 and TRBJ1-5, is DGGITQSPKYLFRKEGQNVTLSCEQNLNHDAMYWYRQDPGQGLRLIYYSQIVNDFQKGDIAEGYSVSREKKESFPLTVTSAQKNPTAFYLCASSREWDQPQHFGDGTRLSIL.

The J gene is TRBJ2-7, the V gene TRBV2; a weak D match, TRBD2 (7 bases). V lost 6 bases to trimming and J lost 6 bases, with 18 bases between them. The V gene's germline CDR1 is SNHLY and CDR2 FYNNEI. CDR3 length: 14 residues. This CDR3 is CASRLGGGVGEQYF. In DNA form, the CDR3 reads TGTGCCAGCAGACTGGGCGGGGGCGTGGGCGAGCAGTACTTC.

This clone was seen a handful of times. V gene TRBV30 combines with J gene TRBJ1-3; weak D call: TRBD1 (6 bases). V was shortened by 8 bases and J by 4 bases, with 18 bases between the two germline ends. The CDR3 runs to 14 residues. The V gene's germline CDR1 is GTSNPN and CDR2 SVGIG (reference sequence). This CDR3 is CAAGQWRSGNTIYF. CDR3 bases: TGTGCCGCTGGACAGTGGCGTTCCGGAAACACCATATATTTT. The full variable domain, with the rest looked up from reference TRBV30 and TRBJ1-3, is SQTIHQWPATLVQPVGSPLSLECTVEGTSNPNLYWYRQAAGRGLQLLFYSVGIGQISSEVPQNLSASRPQDRQFILSSKKLLLSDSGFYLCAAGQWRSGNTIYFGEGSWLTVV.

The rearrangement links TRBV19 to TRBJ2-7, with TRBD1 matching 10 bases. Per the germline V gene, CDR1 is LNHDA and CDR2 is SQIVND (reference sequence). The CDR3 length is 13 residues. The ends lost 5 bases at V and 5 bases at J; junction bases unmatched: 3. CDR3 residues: CASSAGTGDEQYF. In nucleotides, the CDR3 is TGTGCCAGTAGTGCGGGGACAGGGGACGAGCAGTACTTC.